This T cell receptor (beta chain) was captured by sequencing in a study of CD8+CD57+ T cells in acquired aplastic anemia. The authors sequenced patients whose flow cytometry had shown CD8+CD57+ cell expansion. In all patients, the disease was severe acquired aplastic anemia. TCR beta VDJ and CDR3 profiles were obtained from a genomic DNA template. Via MiXCR, TCRdb re-called the reads, giving one row per CDR3 protein. Of approximately 160,000 distinct CDR3 sequences in the sample, over 40% were seen once. The sequencing input was sorted CD4+, CD8+, or CD8+CD57+ T cells (not recorded which) from PBMCs. The TCR comes from a human donor with aplastic anemia.

The CDR3 coding sequence is TGTGCCATCAGTAGGGACGTTAGGAACTATGGCTACACCTTC. This encodes CAISRDVRNYGYTF. The J gene is TRBJ1-2, the V gene TRBV10-3, with a tentative D call TRBD1 (5 bases). CDR3 length: 14 amino acids. The V and J ends lost 5 bases and 2 bases respectively, with 12 bases between them. The germline gives CDR1 ENHRY, CDR2 SYGVKD.